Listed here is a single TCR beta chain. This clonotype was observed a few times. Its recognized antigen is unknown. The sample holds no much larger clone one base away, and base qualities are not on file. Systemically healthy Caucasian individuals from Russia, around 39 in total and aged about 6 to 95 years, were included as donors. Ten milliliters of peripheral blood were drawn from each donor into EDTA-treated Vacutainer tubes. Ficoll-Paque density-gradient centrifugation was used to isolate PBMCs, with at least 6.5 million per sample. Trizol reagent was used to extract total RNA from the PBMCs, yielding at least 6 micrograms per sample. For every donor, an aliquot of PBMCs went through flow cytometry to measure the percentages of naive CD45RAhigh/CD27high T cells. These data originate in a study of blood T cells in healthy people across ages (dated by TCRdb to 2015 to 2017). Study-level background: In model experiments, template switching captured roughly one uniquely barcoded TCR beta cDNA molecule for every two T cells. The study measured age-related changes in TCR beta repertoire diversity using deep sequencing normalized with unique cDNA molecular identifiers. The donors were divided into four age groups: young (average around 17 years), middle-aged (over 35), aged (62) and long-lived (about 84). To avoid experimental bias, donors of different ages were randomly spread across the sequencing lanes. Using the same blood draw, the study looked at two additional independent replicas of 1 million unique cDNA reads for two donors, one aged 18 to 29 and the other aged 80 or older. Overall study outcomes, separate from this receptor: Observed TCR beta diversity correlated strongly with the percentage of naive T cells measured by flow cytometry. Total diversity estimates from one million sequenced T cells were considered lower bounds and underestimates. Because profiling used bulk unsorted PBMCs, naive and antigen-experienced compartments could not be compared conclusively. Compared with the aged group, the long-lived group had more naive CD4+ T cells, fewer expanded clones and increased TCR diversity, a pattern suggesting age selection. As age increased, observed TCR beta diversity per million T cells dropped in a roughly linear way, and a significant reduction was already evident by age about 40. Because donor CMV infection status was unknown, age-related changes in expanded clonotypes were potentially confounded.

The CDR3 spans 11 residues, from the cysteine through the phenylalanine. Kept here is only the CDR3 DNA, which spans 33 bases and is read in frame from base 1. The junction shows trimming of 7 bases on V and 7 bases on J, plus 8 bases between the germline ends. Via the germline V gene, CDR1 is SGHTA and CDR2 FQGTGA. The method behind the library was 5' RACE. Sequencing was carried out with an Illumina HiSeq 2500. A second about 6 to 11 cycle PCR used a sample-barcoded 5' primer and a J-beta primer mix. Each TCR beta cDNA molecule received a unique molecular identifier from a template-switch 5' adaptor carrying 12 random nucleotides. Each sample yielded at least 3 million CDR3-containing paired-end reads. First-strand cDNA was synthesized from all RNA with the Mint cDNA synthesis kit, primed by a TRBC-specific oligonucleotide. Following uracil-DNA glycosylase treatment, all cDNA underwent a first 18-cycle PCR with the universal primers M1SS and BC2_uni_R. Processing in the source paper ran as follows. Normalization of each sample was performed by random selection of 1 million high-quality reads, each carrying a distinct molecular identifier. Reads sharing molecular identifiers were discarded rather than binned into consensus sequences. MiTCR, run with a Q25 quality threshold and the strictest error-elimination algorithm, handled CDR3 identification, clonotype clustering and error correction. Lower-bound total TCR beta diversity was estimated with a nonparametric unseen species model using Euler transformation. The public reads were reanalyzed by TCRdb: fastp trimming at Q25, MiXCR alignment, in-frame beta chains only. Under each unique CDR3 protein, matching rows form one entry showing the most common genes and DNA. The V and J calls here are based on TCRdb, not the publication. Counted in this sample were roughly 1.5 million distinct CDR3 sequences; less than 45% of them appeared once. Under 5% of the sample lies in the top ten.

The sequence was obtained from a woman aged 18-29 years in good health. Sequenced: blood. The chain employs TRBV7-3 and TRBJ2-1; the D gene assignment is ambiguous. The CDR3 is CASTTGNEQFF. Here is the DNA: TGTGCCAGCACCACGGGTAATGAGCAGTTCTTC.